The T cell receptor (beta chain) under discussion was sequenced for a study of shared clonotypes between healthy human individuals (dated by TCRdb to 2018 to 2021). Notes on the research overall: Two women and three men aged 18 to 49 years were included in the cohort. For each donor, three plates each were used for CD4 naive and CD4 memory, two plates were used for CD8 naive, and one plate was used for CD8 memory. Blood TCR repertoires of a handful of healthy adults were deeply sequenced to estimate repertoire size and the extent of clonotype sharing between individuals. To increase sequencing depth and limit assay-specific biases, different laboratories used diverse techniques to prepare libraries and sequence TCR repertoires. Each donor's leukapheresis produced roughly between roughly 0.85 and 9.5 billion PBMCs.

CDR1 SGHAT and CDR2 FQNNGV are derived from the germline V gene. At the junction V is shortened by 1 base and J by 2 bases, with 5 bases in between. The CDR3 measures 13 amino acids from cysteine to phenylalanine. Only CDR3 DNA remains: 39 bases, in frame from the first base. With respect to this clone: The clone's antigen remains unknown. No per-base quality is available; no much larger clone lies one base away.

Beyond this particular receptor, the publication reports: Larger estimated clonotype richness was generally found for naive subsets than for memory subsets. Based on pairwise subsampling, the degree of clonotype sharing among donors was expected to be affected by sequencing depth. Incomplete sequencing was indicated by rarefaction of sorted-subset datasets, despite the large sequencing depth. Sampling was restricted to blood, and TCR repertoires in tissue are likely to differ from TCR repertoires in blood. Because the study included only a small number of donors, the genetic and exposure-history diversity represented was limited. Around 5% of naive CD4, roughly 3.6% of naive CD8, 2.3% of memory CD4, and around 0.4% of memory CD8 clonotypes were shared across several donors. Higher generation probabilities were observed for clonotypes shared by all four sorted-subset donors than for non-shared clonotypes.

Donors were healthy HIV-negative adults with no recently reported acute infections or vaccinations. Every donor was a Caucasian adult living in Nashville, Tennessee, USA. CD4+ T cells were enriched through magnetic negative selection, after which naive cells were positively selected on CD45RA and the remaining negative fraction served as the memory subset. Blood was obtained by leukapheresis, after which PBMCs were separated by Ficoll-Histopaque density gradient centrifugation and cryopreserved in liquid nitrogen vapor phase. Analytical flow cytometry was used to check the purity and quantity of each magnetically sorted T cell population. From each sorted fraction, genomic DNA was isolated and quantified by UV absorbance on a Nanodrop 2000c. Using the deep immunoSEQ assay, multiplex PCR amplified TCR CDR3 regions from genomic DNA. Genomic DNA extracted from each cell subset was distributed evenly over all wells of several immunoSEQ 96-well plates, and each plate served as one replicate. For sorted subsets, approximately 210 ng of genomic DNA, equivalent to 25,000 to 35,000 T cell genomes, went into each replicate PCR. The purified libraries were quantified using a Qubit 3.0 fluorometer, sized with a Bioanalyzer 2100, and then quantified again using the KAPA Library Quantification kit. A separate single-read 150-cycle Illumina NextSeq 550 flow cell was used to sequence each immunoSEQ 96-well plate. On the study's bioinformatics: Because the immunoSEQ output included only junctional sequences and no quality scores, the filtering could not be the same as the filtering used for full-length reads. To assign V/J genes and CDR3, sequences were annotated using PyIR, a Python wrapper for IgBLAST v1.9, with IMGT germline references. Any read was removed if the V/J assignment was weak (E-value above 1e-6), the CDR3 was missing, or the read contained stop codons, out-of-frame junctions, or ambiguous translated residues. V3J clonotypes were defined as sequences sharing the same inferred V gene, J gene, and CDR3 amino acid sequence. Percentage overlap between repertoires was calculated by dividing the number of shared unique clonotypes by the size of the smaller repertoire. Repertoire richness was assessed with RTK rarefaction, the Chao1 estimator, and Recon v2.1 estimates of unobserved clonotypes. For all TCRbeta clonotypes obtained by the gDNA method from a handful of donors, generation probabilities were computed with OLGA. TCRdb obtained this table from immuneACCESS and retained in-frame rearrangements with V and J assigned. These tables miss some clones; where compared with another copy, unresolved V genes account for less than half of the shortfall, and the remainder is unexplained. The DNA gave D and trimming, while V, J and clone size come from that table. Across this sample there are a few hundred thousand clones, with more than 95% seen only once. The ten top clones hold about 0.06% of the sample.

Sequenced sample: naive CD4+ T cells sorted from blood. In light of the paper, this sample's cell subset or site label describes: CD45RA+ positively selected. This TCR was recovered from a woman in her twenties or thirties in good health. The rearrangement combines TRBV11-2 with TRBJ1-1; the D gene is unclear. The CDR3 sequence is CASSLALNTEAFF. The DNA is TGTGCCAGCAGCTTAGCTCTCAACACTGAAGCTTTCTTT.